This entry describes one TCR beta chain. Its specificity is not known. Libraries were prepared by immunoSEQ multiplex PCR; TCRdb keeps only in-frame clonotypes and omits some of them. This sample has 120,000 or so clones, with 88% found just once. This record belongs to a study of T cell responses to AZD1222 COVID-19 vaccine. In the study overall: Pooling was applied to second doses at about 4 or about 12 weeks. Broader study findings: Variant regions that are unmutated are reportedly the target of nearly half of spike-specific TCRs. Just 6 or 7 people given AZD1222 tested seropositive at baseline.

The germline gives CDR1 MDHEN, CDR2 SYDVKM. The CDR3 sequence is 18 residues long. V shed 3 bases, J shed 1 base, and the junction held 14 bases outside the gene matches. This chain joins TRBV28 and TRBJ1-1, with 7 bases identical to TRBD1. This TCR derives from an adult in good health. The specimen comprised peripheral blood, sampled on day 0 of AZD1222 vaccination. DNA for the CDR3: TGTGCCAGCAGTTTCCCTTTCCGACAGGGAAGGGGGAACACTGAAGCTTTCTTT. Protein: CASSFPFRQGRGNTEAFF.